A single sample gave rise to the 26 T cell receptor beta chains below, sequenced in a study of cytomegalovirus exposure and HLA in healthy donors. Researchers ran the PCR with 60 Vbeta and 13 Jbeta primers. Clones were read by immunoSEQ multiplex PCR, and TCRdb kept only the in-frame ones, dropping some. The sample holds about 90,000 clones, roughly 71% seen once. The source material was PBMCs. The receptors derive from a woman younger than 30 in good health and CMV-seropositive.

This clone was counted a few times. V is TRBV5-4 and J is TRBJ2-7; the D gene is possibly TRBD2 (5 bases). This CDR3 comprises 13 residues. V dropped 2 bases and J dropped 5 bases, with 11 bases sitting between them. Germline loops: CDR1 SGHNT, CDR2 YYREEE (reference sequence). The CDR3 protein is CASSLLGNDEQYF. In DNA, the CDR3 is TGTGCCAGCAGCTTACTCGGGAACGACGAGCAGTACTTC.

V and J are TRBV5-1 and TRBJ2-2; a possible D gene is TRBD1 (6 bases). V gave up 1 base and J gave up 3 bases, with 10 bases separating them. This CDR3 has 15 amino acids. Germline values: CDR1 SGHRS, CDR2 YFSETQ. The CDR3 loop is CASSLRAGDTGELFF. The CDR3 nucleotides are TGCGCCAGCAGCTTGAGGGCAGGGGACACCGGGGAGCTGTTTTTT. The entire variable domain, with the rest obtained from reference TRBV5-1 and TRBJ2-2, is as follows: KAGVTQTPRYLIKTRGQQVTLSCSPISGHRSVSWYQQTPGQGLQFLFEYFSETQRNKGNFPGRFSGRQFSNSRSEMNVSTLELGDSALYLCASSLRAGDTGELFFGEGSRLTVL.

This sequence joins TRBV9 and TRBJ1-2; 9 bases line up with TRBD1. CDR1 is SGDLS, CDR2 YYNGEE, per germline. The CDR3 is 15 residues long. After removal of 2 bases from V and 5 bases from J, the junction contained 7 bases not matched to a gene. CDR3 sequence (DNA): TGTGCCAGCAGCGTGTACAGGGGGCGCGGGTATGGCTACACCTTC. Its translation is CASSVYRGRGYGYTF. Full variable domain (outside the CDR3, taken from reference TRBV9 and TRBJ1-2): DSGVTQTPKHLITATGQRVTLRCSPRSGDLSVYWYQQSLDQGLQFLIQYYNGEERAKGNILERFSAQQFPDLHSELNLSSLELGDSALYFCASSVYRGRGYGYTFGSGTRLTVV.

The chain carries TRBV2 and TRBJ1-2; D gene uncertain. V was shortened by 8 bases and J by 4 bases, with 23 bases between the two germline ends. The length of the CDR3 is 16 residues. Germline CDR1 reads SNHLY; CDR2 reads FYNNEI. CDR3: CASSASPAGSLYGYTF. In nucleotides, the CDR3 is TGTGCCAGCTCTGCCTCTCCGGCAGGCTCTCTCTATGGCTACACCTTC.

V usage is TRBV15 and J usage is TRBJ1-3, with 7 bases that match TRBD1. V was clipped by 0 bases and J by 0 bases; unmatched bases: 8. The length of the CDR3 is 18 residues. The germline CDR1 and CDR2 sequences are LNHNV and YYDKDF (reference sequence). The CDR3 region has the DNA TGTGCCACCAGCAGAGATGGATACAGGGGAAACTCTGGAAACACCATATATTTT. Its protein is CATSRDGYRGNSGNTIYF.

The chain has TRBV7-2 and TRBJ1-1, with D tentatively TRBD1 (6 bases). The V end was cut by 2 bases, the J end by 8 bases, with 6 bases between. There are 11 residues in the CDR3. Germline CDR1 reads SGHTA; CDR2 reads FQGNSA. CDR3 DNA sequence: TGTGCCAGCAGCTTAACAGGGGAAGCTTTCTTT. This encodes CASSLTGEAFF.

The chain combines TRBV6-6 with TRBJ1-2; D gene unclear. The V gene lost 4 bases and the J gene lost 7 bases, with 7 bases spanning the gap. The germline V gene has CDR1 MNHNY and CDR2 SVGAGI (reference sequence). The CDR3 totals 11 residues. This CDR3 is CASSFKLGYTF. CDR3 nucleotide sequence: TGTGCCAGCAGTTTTAAACTTGGCTACACCTTC.

The CDR3 loop reads CASSLPTGPSSGANVLTF. DNA of the CDR3: TGTGCCAGCAGTCTTCCAACGGGTCCCTCGTCTGGGGCCAACGTCCTGACTTTC. The gene calls are TRBV28 and TRBJ2-6; unclear D gene. The germline V and J ends were trimmed by 5 bases and 1 base, with 18 bases remaining between them. CDR3 size: 18 residues. Germline V gene data show CDR1 as MDHEN and CDR2 as SYDVKM.

This rearrangement joins TRBV6-5 to TRBJ1-1; 10 bases map to TRBD1. The V gene's germline CDR1 is MNHEY and CDR2 SVGAGI. The CDR3 length is 16 residues. V lost 2 bases, J lost 0 bases, and 3 bases stayed unmatched. The CDR3 loop reads CASSYRDRGMNTEAFF. CDR3 coding DNA: TGTGCCAGCAGTTACCGGGACAGGGGAATGAACACTGAAGCTTTCTTT.

The sample holds a few counts of this clone. The chain joins TRBV4-3 to TRBJ2-6; unclear D gene. This CDR3 has 16 residues. Germline V lookup: CDR1 LGHNA, CDR2 YSLEER. V was clipped by 1 base and J by 0 bases, with 7 bases between them. CDR3 DNA sequence: TGCGCCAGCAGCCAAGCACACGACTCTGGGGCCAACGTCCTGACTTTC. Translating it yields CASSQAHDSGANVLTF.

The rearrangement uses TRBV11-1 and TRBJ2-5; 7 nucleotides line up with TRBD1. Germline V gene lookup returns CDR1 SGHAT and CDR2 FQDESV (reference sequence). There are 14 residues in the CDR3. V dropped 4 bases and J dropped 5; count of bases not matched to a gene: 7. DNA for the CDR3: TGTGCCAGCAGCTACGACAGGGCGAGGGAGACCCAGTACTTC. It codes for CASSYDRARETQYF.

This chain uses TRBV6-5 with TRBJ2-3, with D possibly being TRBD2 (5 bases). V lost 2 bases and J 2 bases, leaving 14 bases between the germline ends. Germline lookup yields CDR1 MNHEY and CDR2 SVGAGI. This CDR3 has 16 amino acids. DNA for the CDR3: TGTGCCAGCAGTTACACAATTACTAGGGCCACAGATACGCAGTATTTT. As protein: CASSYTITRATDTQYF.

The J gene is TRBJ1-2, the V gene TRBV4-2, with D possibly TRBD1 on 6 matching bases. This CDR3 has 14 residues. V dropped 1 base and J dropped 4 bases, with 10 bases sitting between them. The germline V gene has CDR1 LGHNA and CDR2 YNFKEQ. The CDR3 sequence: CASSQGGQIYGYTF. The DNA for the CDR3 is TGTGCCAGCAGCCAAGGCGGACAGATCTATGGCTACACCTTC.

V is TRBV19 and J is TRBJ1-2; D remains ambiguous. The CDR3 contains 14 residues. V lost 0 bases, J lost 3 bases, and 8 bases lay in between. CDR1 and CDR2 (germline): LNHDA, SQIVND (reference sequence). CDR3 amino acids: CASSIDPSDYGYTF. Written as DNA, the CDR3 is TGTGCCAGTAGTATAGATCCCAGTGACTATGGCTACACCTTC. The variable domain in full, completed from reference TRBV19 and TRBJ1-2, reads DGGITQSPKYLFRKEGQNVTLSCEQNLNHDAMYWYRQDPGQGLRLIYYSQIVNDFQKGDIAEGYSVSREKKESFPLTVTSAQKNPTAFYLCASSIDPSDYGYTFGSGTRLTVV.

This rearrangement joins TRBV5-6 to TRBJ1-4; 10 bases are a match to TRBD1. This CDR3 has 15 residues. Looked up from germline, CDR1 is SGHDT and CDR2 is YYEEEE. The V and J ends lost 1 base and 5 bases, in that order; junction bases with no gene match: 2. The CDR3 DNA sequence: TGTGCCAGCAGCTTGAGGGGACAGGGGAATGAAAAACTGTTTTTT. Protein: CASSLRGQGNEKLFF.

V is TRBV18 and J is TRBJ2-5, with 7 bases that match TRBD2. J gave up 5 bases and V 3 bases, and 0 bases lay outside the gene matches. The CDR3 is made up of 12 amino acids. CDR1 is KGHSH, CDR2 LQKENI, per germline. CDR3 protein: CASSPGGETQYF. CDR3 bases: TGTGCCAGCTCACCGGGAGGGGAGACCCAGTACTTC.

The chain combines TRBV11-3 with TRBJ1-1, with D possibly being TRBD1 (6 bases). Trimming took off 5 bases at V and 4 bases at J, with 14 bases between the two ends. The V gene's germline CDR1 is SGHNT and CDR2 YENEEA. The CDR3 is 14 residues long. CDR3 coding DNA: TGTGCCAGCAGCGAATATCAGGGGTCCACTGAAGCTTTCTTT. This translates into CASSEYQGSTEAFF.

The V call is TRBV4-3, the J call TRBJ1-2; 10 bases fit TRBD1. With 1 base clipped from V and 4 bases from J, the junction kept 6 bases outside the gene matches. Germline V gene sequence: CDR1 LGHNA, CDR2 YSLEER. The CDR3 contains 16 residues. The CDR3: CASSQVGQGLAYGYTF. CDR3 nucleotides: TGCGCCAGCAGCCAAGTGGGACAGGGGTTGGCCTATGGCTACACCTTC.

Comment on this clone: One end of the junction does not line up with germline, which may come from a read error. The gene calls are TRBV7-9 and TRBJ1-2; a possible D gene is TRBD1 (6 bases). The germline V gene encodes CDR1 SEHNR and CDR2 FQNEAQ (reference sequence). CDR3 length: 11 amino acids. CDR3 loop: CSSSNRVFYTF. Written as DNA, the CDR3 is TGTTCCAGCAGCAACAGGGTGTTCTACACCTTC.

A few counts support this clone. The chain employs TRBV6-6 and TRBJ2-7; TRBD1 matches 7 bases. The CDR3 sequence is 15 residues long. Per germline, CDR1 MNHNY and CDR2 SVGAGI (reference sequence). Trimming removed 0 bases from V and 7 bases from J; junction bases left unmatched: 9. For the CDR3, the DNA is TGTGCCAGCAGTTACTCGGGGACAGTGCCTAGGGAGCAGTACTTC. Translated, it gives CASSYSGTVPREQYF.

The rearrangement joins TRBV7-8 to TRBJ1-3; 8 nucleotides match TRBD1. Germline lookup yields CDR1 SGHVS and CDR2 FQNEAQ. The trim removed 2 bases at V and 2 bases at J, leaving 5 bases unmatched. The CDR3 has 16 amino acids. CDR3 sequence (DNA): TGTGCCAGCAGCTTACAGGGGGCATCGGCTGGAAACACCATATATTTT. Its translation: CASSLQGASAGNTIYF.

This sequence joins TRBV4-3 and TRBJ1-1; D is uncertain. The germline V and J ends were trimmed by 3 bases and 4 bases, with 6 bases remaining between them. CDR1 and CDR2 from the germline V gene are LGHNA and YSLEER. The CDR3 is 12 residues long. The CDR3 coding sequence is TGCGCCAGCAGCCACCGGAGCACTGAAGCTTTCTTT. It yields the protein CASSHRSTEAFF.

This chain joins TRBV4-1 and TRBJ2-7, with TRBD1 matching 10 bases. Germline assignment: CDR1 MGHRA and CDR2 YSYEKL. CDR3 length: 14 residues. The V and J ends lost 4 bases and 3 bases, in that order; junction bases with no gene match: 3. The CDR3 nucleotides are TGCGCCAGCAGCCTGGGACAGGGGAACTACGAGCAGTACTTC. Amino acid sequence: CASSLGQGNYEQYF.

This chain connects TRBV4-2 to TRBJ1-5, with 7 bases fitting TRBD1. After removal of 3 bases from V and 1 base from J, the junction contained 6 bases not matched to a gene. The CDR3 contains 16 residues. The germline gives CDR1 LGHNA, CDR2 YNFKEQ. The CDR3 region is CASSQTFRGSNQPQHF. The CDR3 nucleotides are TGTGCCAGCAGCCAGACCTTCAGGGGGAGCAATCAGCCCCAGCATTTT.

The chain employs TRBV6-5 and TRBJ2-1; 10 bases line up with TRBD1. The CDR3 loop spans 15 amino acids. The V gene end was trimmed by 6 bases and the J gene end by 4 bases; junction bases not matched to a gene: 6. Per germline, CDR1 MNHEY and CDR2 SVGAGI. The CDR3, as DNA: TGTGCCAGCAGCAACGGGGACAGGGGATACAATGAGCAGTTCTTC. Its translation is CASSNGDRGYNEQFF.

This chain links TRBV25-1 with TRBJ2-7, with a weak D call TRBD1 (5 bases). CDR3 size: 15 residues. Germline CDR1 and CDR2: MGHDK and SYGVNS. The ends were cut back, 4 bases at V and 2 bases at J, with 15 bases in the middle. CDR3 nucleotides: TGTGCCAGCAGTGCCCCAGGGTCTCGGGCCTACGAGCAGTACTTC. The encoded protein is CASSAPGSRAYEQYF.